This T cell receptor beta chain stems from a study of Tregs in tolerant kidney transplant recipients. Only in-frame clones appear in the TCRdb table, and some are missing; sequencing was by immunoSEQ multiplex PCR. The repertoire holds around 30,000 clones, over 75% seen once, with around 2.4% in the top ten. There are 17 residues in the CDR3. The V and J ends lost 5 bases and 3 bases respectively, with 21 bases between them. The V gene's germline CDR1 is SGHVS and CDR2 FQNEAQ. For this clone: Its antigen is unidentified.

The clonotype originates from a human donor in good health. V is TRBV7-8 and J is TRBJ2-3, with a weak D call TRBD2 (5 bases). Sequences were obtained from Tregs from blood cultured with allogeneic cells. In DNA form, the CDR3 reads TGTGCCAGCAGCCCCCGGCAGGCTAGCCTTGGGACAGATACGCAGTATTTT. Translated: CASSPRQASLGTDTQYF. Full variable domain (remainder filled in from reference TRBV7-8 and TRBJ2-3): GAGVSQSPRYKVAKRGQDVALRCDPISGHVSLFWYQQALGQGPEFLTYFQNEAQLDKSGLPSDRFFAERPEGSVSTLKIQRTQQEDSAVYLCASSPRQASLGTDTQYFGPGTRLTVL.